A single sample gave rise to the 10 T cell receptor beta chains below, sequenced in a study of human T cells and chemical hapten exposure (dated by TCRdb to about 2021). The sample's time point label, decoded: patch test 2, 6 weeks after DPC sensitization. The treatment or condition label here, explained by the study, means: therapeutic diphenylcyclopropenone sensitization with weekly scalp DPC. Library generation was performed with RACE. Sequencer: NextSeq 500. Through fastp at Q25 and MiXCR, TCRdb rebuilt clones from the public reads, retaining in-frame beta chains. CDR3 protein sequences are deduplicated, and each keeps its most common genes and DNA. The sample table lists some 88,000 distinct CDR3 sequences, 8% to 13% of them with a count of one. 2.2% of the sample comes from the top ten. The sequencing used whole blood, collected in connection with sensitization to the hapten diphenylcyclopropenone (DPC). Every receptor here comes from a man in his forties with alopecia areata. Some clones in this sample may be carry-over from other donors' samples.

This clonotype turned up a few times. The genes are TRBV18 and TRBJ1-3; D may be TRBD1 (6 bases). Germline V CDR1 and CDR2: KGHSH, LQKENI. The V gene lost 5 bases and the J gene lost 0 bases, with 11 bases spanning the gap. The CDR3 spans 15 residues. The DNA for the CDR3 is TGTGCCAGCTCATCCCGGGACATCTCTGGAAACACCATATATTTT. Its protein is CASSSRDISGNTIYF.

The table lists this clonotype with a few counts. The rearrangement uses TRBV5-1 and TRBJ1-1; D call uncertain. This CDR3 contains 13 residues. Trimming left V 0 bases short and J 5 bases short, with 8 bases between. Germline V gene sequence: CDR1 SGHRS, CDR2 YFSETQ. CDR3 bases: TGCGCCAGCAGCTTGGAGATGTGGACTGAAGCTTTCTTT. Its translation: CASSLEMWTEAFF.

This chain links TRBV7-6 with TRBJ2-3; tentative D call: TRBD2 (5 bases). CDR1 is SGHVS, CDR2 FNYEAQ, per germline. CDR3 length: 15 amino acids. Trimming cost V 3 bases and J 2 bases, with 12 bases left between them. The CDR3: CASSFRGDYTDTQYF. The CDR3 bases are TGTGCCAGCAGCTTTAGAGGAGACTACACAGATACGCAGTATTTT.

The table lists this clonotype with a few counts. The chain couples TRBV12-3 or TRBV12-4 to TRBJ1-5; a weak D match, TRBD1 (5 bases). The CDR3 contains 15 residues. The germline V and J ends were trimmed by 5 bases and 0 bases, with 11 bases remaining between them. This chain's CDR3 is CASSRETVSNQPQHF. The CDR3 coding sequence is TGTGCCAGCAGTCGAGAGACAGTTAGCAATCAGCCCCAGCATTTT.

The chain employs TRBV3-1 and TRBJ2-3; D remains ambiguous. CDR1 and CDR2 (germline): LGHDT, YNNKEL (reference sequence). CDR3 length equals 16 residues. Trimming removed 1 base at V and 0 bases at J, with 11 bases between. The DNA of the CDR3 is TGTGCCAGCAGCCAAGGTGTGGGATTGAGCACAGATACGCAGTATTTT. This sequence encodes CASSQGVGLSTDTQYF.

V usage is TRBV30 and J usage is TRBJ1-4; D perhaps matches TRBD1 (6 bases). The CDR3 totals 14 residues. The germline gives CDR1 GTSNPN, CDR2 SVGIG (reference sequence). Trimming pared 2 bases from V and 6 bases from J, leaving 13 bases between. The CDR3 region is CAWSRGGLDEKLFF. The CDR3 nucleotides read TGTGCCTGGAGTAGGGGGGGCCTCGATGAAAAACTGTTTTTT.

This chain joins TRBV20-1 and TRBJ2-3; no definite D call. The germline CDR1 and CDR2 sequences are DFQATT and SNEGSKA (reference sequence). There are 14 residues in the CDR3. The V gene lost 0 bases and the J gene lost 2 bases, with 9 bases spanning the gap. The CDR3 reads CSARDPGTTDTQYF. The CDR3 DNA is TGCAGTGCTAGAGATCCGGGTACCACAGATACGCAGTATTTT.

The chain uses TRBV7-2 and TRBJ2-5, with 9 bases aligning to TRBD1. V trimming: 5 bases; J trimming: 2 bases; junction bases outside the gene matches: 3. The CDR3 runs to 14 residues. Per the germline V gene, CDR1 is SGHTA and CDR2 is FQGNSA. The CDR3 spells CASSPDRGQETQYF. CDR3 coding DNA: TGTGCCAGCAGCCCGGACAGGGGACAAGAGACCCAGTACTTC.

This clonotype was counted a few times. J is TRBJ2-3 and V is TRBV29-1, with TRBD1 matching over 10 bases. Germline CDR1 SQVTM, CDR2 ANQGSEA. V was clipped by 4 bases and J by 1 base; unmatched bases: 5. The CDR3 covers 15 residues. The CDR3 nucleotides read TGCAGCGTTGTTCTGGGGACAGGGGGCACAGATACGCAGTATTTT. Residues: CSVVLGTGGTDTQYF.

In this sample, this clonotype turned up a few times. V and J are TRBV6-1 and TRBJ2-3; D not resolved. Trimming removed 3 bases from V and 0 bases from J, with 10 bases in between. The CDR3 consists of 15 residues. The germline V gene has CDR1 MNHNS and CDR2 SASEGT. The CDR3 DNA follows: TGTGCCAGCAGTGAGAGGCGGAGCAGCACAGATACGCAGTATTTT. This sequence encodes CASSERRSSTDTQYF.